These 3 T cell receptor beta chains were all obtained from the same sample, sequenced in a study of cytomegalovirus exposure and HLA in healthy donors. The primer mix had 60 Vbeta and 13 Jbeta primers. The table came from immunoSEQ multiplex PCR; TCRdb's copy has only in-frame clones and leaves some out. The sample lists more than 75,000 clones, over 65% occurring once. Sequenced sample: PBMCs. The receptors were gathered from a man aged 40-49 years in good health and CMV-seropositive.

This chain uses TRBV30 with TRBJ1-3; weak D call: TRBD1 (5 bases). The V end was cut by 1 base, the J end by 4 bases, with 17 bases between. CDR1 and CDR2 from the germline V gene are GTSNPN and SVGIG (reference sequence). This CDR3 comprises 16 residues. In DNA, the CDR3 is TGTGCCTGGAGTGGGAGCCTGGAGGGGTGGGGAAACACCATATATTTT. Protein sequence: CAWSGSLEGWGNTIYF.

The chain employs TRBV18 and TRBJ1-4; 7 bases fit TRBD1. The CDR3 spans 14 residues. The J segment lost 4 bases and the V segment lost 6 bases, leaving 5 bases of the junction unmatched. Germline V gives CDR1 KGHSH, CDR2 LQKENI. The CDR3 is CASSPRQGNEKLFF. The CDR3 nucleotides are TGTGCCAGCTCGCCGCGACAGGGTAATGAAAAACTGTTTTTT. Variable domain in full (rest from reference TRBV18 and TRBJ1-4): NAGVMQNPRHLVRRRGQEARLRCSPMKGHSHVYWYRQLPEEGLKFMVYLQKENIIDESGMPKERFSAEFPKEGPSILRIQQVVRGDSAAYFCASSPRQGNEKLFFGSGTQLSVL.

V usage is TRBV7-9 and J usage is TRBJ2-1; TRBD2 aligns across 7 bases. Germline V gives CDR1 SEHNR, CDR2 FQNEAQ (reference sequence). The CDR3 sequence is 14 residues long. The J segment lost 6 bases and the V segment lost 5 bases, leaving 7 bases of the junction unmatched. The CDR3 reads CASSEKGTINEQFF. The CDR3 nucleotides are TGTGCCAGCAGCGAAAAGGGGACTATCAATGAGCAGTTCTTC.